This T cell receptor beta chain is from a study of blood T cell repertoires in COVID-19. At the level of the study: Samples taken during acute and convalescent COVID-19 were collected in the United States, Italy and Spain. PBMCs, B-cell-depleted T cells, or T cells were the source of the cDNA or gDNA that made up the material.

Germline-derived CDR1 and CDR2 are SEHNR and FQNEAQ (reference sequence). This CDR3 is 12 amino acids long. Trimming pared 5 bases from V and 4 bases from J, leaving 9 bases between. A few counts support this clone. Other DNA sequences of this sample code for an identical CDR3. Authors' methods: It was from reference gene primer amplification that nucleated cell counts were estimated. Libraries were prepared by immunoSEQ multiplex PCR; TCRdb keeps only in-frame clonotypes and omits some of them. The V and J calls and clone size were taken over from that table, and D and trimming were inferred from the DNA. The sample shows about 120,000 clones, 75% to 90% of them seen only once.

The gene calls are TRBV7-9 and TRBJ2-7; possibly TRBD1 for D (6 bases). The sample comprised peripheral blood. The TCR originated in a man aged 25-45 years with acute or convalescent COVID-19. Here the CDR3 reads CASSLQGYEQYF. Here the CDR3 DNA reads TGTGCCAGCAGCCTACAGGGATACGAGCAGTACTTC.